This TCR beta chain comes out of a study of persistence of HIV-infected CD4 T cells. The immunoSEQ assay was version 4, run in survey mode. Each sample used up to 1 ug genomic DNA diluted to 10 ng/uL. This table comes from immunoSEQ multiplex PCR, and its TCRdb copy is limited to in-frame clones, with some not included. This table holds about 40,000 clones, about 80% found once. To note about this clone: Its antigen is currently unknown.

Overlapping HIV-1 Gag 15-mer peptides at approximately 0.96 ug per peptide per mL were used. CD40L-negative CD69-negative CD45RO-high memory CD4+ T cells were sorted as populations depleted of antigen-responding cells. For around 20 hours, CD8-depleted PBMCs received anti-CD28/CD49d costimulation, a CD40-blocking antibody and enfuvirtide. Germline V gene data show CDR1 as LNHDA and CDR2 as SQIVND (reference sequence). V was clipped by 4 bases and J by 3 bases; unmatched bases: 4. This CDR3 has 15 residues. The source is an adult man with HIV who was CMV-seropositive. The chain is built from TRBV19 and TRBJ2-3; 10 bases line up with TRBD1. The sample was CD4+ T cells sorted from PBMCs after roughly 18-hour stimulation, taken from a patient who received antiretroviral therapy. CDR3 amino acids: CASSKRQGATDTQYF. The CDR3 DNA follows: TGTGCCAGTAGTAAAAGACAGGGGGCAACAGATACGCAGTATTTT.